The entry below describes one TCR beta chain. This specimen belongs to a study of T cell changes during pregnancy in multiple sclerosis. Clones were sequenced by immunoSEQ multiplex PCR, and TCRdb holds only the in-frame ones, with some missing. The table includes about 39,000 clones, approximately 90% detected once. This CDR3 is 15 amino acids long. Germline V CDR1 and CDR2: MNHNY, SVGAGI (reference sequence). V was clipped by 0 bases and J by 1 base, with 9 bases between them. This TCR derives from a female donor with multiple sclerosis, enrolled in a pregnancy study. V gene TRBV6-6 combines with J gene TRBJ1-1, with D uncertain. This material consisted of CD8+ T cells from peripheral blood mononuclear cells, taken in the first trimester of pregnancy. DNA of the CDR3: TGTGCCAGCAGTTACTCGGCAGGATCGAACACTGAAGCTTTCTTT. This encodes CASSYSAGSNTEAFF.